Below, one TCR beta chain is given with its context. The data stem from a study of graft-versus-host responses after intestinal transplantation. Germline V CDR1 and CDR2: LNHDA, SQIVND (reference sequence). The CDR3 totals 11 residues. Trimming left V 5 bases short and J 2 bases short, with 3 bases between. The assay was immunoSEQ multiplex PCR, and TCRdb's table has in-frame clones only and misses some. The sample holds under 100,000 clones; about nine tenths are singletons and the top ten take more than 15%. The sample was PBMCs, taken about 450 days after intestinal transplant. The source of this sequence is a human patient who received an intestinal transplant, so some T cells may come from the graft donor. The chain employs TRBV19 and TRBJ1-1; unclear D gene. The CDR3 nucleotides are TGTGCCAGTAGTGGTAACACTGAAGCTTTCTTT. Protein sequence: CASSGNTEAFF.